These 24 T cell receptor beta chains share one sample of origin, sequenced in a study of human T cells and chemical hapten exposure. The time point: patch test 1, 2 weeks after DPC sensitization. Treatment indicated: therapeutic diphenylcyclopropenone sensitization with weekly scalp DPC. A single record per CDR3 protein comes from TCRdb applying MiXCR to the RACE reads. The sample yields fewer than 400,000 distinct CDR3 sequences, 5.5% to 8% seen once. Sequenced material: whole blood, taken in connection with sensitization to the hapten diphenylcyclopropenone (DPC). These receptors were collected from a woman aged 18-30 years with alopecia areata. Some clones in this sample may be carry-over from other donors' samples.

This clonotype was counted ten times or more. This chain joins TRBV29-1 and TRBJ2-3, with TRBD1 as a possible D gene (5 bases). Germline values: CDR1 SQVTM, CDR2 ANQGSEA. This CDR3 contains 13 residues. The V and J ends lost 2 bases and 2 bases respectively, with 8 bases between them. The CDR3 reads CSVEKGSTDTQYF. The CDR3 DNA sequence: TGCAGCGTTGAAAAGGGGTCCACAGATACGCAGTATTTT.

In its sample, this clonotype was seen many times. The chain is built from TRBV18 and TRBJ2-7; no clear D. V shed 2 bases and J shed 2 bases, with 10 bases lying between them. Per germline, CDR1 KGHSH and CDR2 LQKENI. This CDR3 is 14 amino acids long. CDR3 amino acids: CASSPEMDTYEQYF. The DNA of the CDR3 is TGTGCCAGCTCACCAGAAATGGATACCTACGAGCAGTACTTC. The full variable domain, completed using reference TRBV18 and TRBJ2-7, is NAGVMQNPRHLVRRRGQEARLRCSPMKGHSHVYWYRQLPEEGLKFMVYLQKENIIDESGMPKERFSAEFPKEGPSILRIQQVVRGDSAAYFCASSPEMDTYEQYFGPGTRLTVT.

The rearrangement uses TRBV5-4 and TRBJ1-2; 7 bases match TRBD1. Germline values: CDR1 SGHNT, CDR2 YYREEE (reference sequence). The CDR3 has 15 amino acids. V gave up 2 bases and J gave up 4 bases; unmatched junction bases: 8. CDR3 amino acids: CASSLKGAAGYGYTF. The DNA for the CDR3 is TGTGCCAGCAGCTTAAAGGGGGCAGCAGGCTATGGCTACACCTTC.

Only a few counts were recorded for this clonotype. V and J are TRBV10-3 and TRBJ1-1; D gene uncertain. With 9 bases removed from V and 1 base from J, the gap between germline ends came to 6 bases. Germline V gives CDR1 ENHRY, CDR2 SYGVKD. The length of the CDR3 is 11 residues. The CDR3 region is CAIQANTEAFF. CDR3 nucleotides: TGTGCCATTCAGGCGAACACTGAAGCTTTCTTT.

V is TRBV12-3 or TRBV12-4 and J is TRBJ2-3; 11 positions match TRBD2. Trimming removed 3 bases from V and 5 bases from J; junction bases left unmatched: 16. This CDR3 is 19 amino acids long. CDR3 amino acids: CASSLPLGIAGGQGDTQYF. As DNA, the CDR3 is TGTGCCAGCAGTTTGCCCCTAGGGATAGCGGGGGGGCAAGGAGATACGCAGTATTTT.

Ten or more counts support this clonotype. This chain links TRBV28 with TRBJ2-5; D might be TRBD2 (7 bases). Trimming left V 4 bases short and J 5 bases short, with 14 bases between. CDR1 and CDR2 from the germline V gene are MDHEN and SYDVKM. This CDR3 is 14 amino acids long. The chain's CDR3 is CASSWAGAGETQYF. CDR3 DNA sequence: TGTGCCAGCAGTTGGGCGGGGGCCGGCGAGACCCAGTACTTC.

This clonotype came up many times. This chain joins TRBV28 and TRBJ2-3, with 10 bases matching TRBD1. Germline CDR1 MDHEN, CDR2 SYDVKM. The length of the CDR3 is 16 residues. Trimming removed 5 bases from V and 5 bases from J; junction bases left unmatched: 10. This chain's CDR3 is CASSLDRGRVLDTQYF. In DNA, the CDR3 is TGTGCCAGCAGTCTCGACAGGGGGCGCGTTCTAGATACGCAGTATTTT.

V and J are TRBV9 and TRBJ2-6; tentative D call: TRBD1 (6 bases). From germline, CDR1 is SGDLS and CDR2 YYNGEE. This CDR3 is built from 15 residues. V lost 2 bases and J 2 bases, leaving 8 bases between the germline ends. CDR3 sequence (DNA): TGTGCCAGCAGCGTGACAGGTACTGGGGCCAACGTCCTGACTTTC. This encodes CASSVTGTGANVLTF.

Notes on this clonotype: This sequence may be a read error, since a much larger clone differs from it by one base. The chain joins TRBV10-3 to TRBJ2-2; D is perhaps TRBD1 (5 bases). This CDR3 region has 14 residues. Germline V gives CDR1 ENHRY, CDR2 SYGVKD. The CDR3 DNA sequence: TGTGCCAACAGTGCAGGGAAATTGACCGGGGAGCTGTTTTTT. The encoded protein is CANSAGKLTGELFF.

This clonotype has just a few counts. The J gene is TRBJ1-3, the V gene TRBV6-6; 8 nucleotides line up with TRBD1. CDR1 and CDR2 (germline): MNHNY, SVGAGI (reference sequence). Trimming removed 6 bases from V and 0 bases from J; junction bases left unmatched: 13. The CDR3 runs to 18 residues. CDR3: CASRIGGTGLSSGNTIYF. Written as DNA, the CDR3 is TGTGCCAGCAGGATAGGGGGGACAGGACTAAGCTCTGGAAACACCATATATTTT.

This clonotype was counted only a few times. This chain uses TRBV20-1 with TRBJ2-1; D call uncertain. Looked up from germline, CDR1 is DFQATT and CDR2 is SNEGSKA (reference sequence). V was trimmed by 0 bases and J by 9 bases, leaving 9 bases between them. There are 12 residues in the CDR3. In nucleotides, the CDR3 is TGCAGTGCTAGAGATCAGGTTATTGAGCAGTTCTTC. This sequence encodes CSARDQVIEQFF.

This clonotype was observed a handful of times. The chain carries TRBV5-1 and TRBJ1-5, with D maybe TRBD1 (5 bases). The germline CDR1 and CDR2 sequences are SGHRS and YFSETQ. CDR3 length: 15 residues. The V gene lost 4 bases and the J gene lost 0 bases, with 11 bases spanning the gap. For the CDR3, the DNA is TGCGCCAGCAGCAGGGGCGATTCTAGCAATCAGCCCCAGCATTTT. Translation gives CASSRGDSSNQPQHF.

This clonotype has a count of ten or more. The CDR3, as DNA: TGTGCCAGCGTCGAAAAGGGTCAGCCCCAGCATTTT. This translates into CASVEKGQPQHF. V and J are TRBV6-1 and TRBJ1-5; D not certain. V shed 8 bases and J shed 6 bases, with 11 bases lying between them. CDR1 and CDR2 from the germline V gene are MNHNS and SASEGT. CDR3 length: 12 amino acids.

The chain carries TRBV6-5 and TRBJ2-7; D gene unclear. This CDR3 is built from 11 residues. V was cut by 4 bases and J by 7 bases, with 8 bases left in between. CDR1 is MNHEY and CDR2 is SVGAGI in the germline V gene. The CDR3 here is CASSSPQEQYF. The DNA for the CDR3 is TGTGCCAGCAGTTCCCCTCAAGAGCAGTACTTC.

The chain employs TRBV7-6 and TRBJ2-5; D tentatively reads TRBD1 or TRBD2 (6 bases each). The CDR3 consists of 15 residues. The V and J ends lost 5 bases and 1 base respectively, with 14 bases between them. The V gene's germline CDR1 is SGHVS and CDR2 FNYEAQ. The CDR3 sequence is CASSAGHMTQETQYF. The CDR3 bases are TGTGCCAGCAGCGCGGGACATATGACCCAAGAGACCCAGTACTTC.

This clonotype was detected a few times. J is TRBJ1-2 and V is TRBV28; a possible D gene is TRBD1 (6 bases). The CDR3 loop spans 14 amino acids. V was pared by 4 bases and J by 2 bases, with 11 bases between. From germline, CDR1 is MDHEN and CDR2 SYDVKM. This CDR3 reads CASSYGQSNYGYTF. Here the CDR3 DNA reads TGTGCCAGCAGTTATGGACAGTCCAACTATGGCTACACCTTC.

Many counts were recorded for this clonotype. Here the CDR3 reads CASSLIQRGPQETQYF. CDR3 coding DNA: TGCGCCAGCAGCTTGATACAGCGGGGTCCCCAAGAGACCCAGTACTTC. J is TRBJ2-5 and V is TRBV5-1, with 7 bases matching TRBD2. From germline, CDR1 is SGHRS and CDR2 YFSETQ. The CDR3 is 16 residues long. J lost 1 base, V lost 1 base, and 7 bases had no gene match.

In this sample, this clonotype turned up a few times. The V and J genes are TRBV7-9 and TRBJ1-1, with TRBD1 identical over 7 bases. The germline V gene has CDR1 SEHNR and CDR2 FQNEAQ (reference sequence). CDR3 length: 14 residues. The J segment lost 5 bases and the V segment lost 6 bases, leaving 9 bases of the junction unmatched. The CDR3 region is CASSFPDRRTEAFF. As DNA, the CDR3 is TGTGCCAGCAGTTTCCCGGACAGGAGGACTGAAGCTTTCTTT. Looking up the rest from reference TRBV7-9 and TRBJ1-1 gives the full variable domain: DTGVSQNPRHKITKRGQNVTFRCDPISEHNRLYWYRQTLGQGPEFLTYFQNEAQLEKSRLLSDRFSAERPKGSFSTLEIQRTEQGDSAMYLCASSFPDRRTEAFFGQGTRLTVV.

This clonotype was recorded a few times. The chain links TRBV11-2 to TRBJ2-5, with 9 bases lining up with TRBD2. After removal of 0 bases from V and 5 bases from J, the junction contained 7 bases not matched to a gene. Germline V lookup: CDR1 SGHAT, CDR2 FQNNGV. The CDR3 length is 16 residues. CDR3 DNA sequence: TGTGCCAGCAGCTTAGATAGCTTTAGCGGGGGTGAGACCCAGTACTTC. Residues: CASSLDSFSGGETQYF. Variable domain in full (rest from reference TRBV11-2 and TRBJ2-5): EAGVAQSPRYKIIEKRQSVAFWCNPISGHATLYWYQQILGQGPKLLIQFQNNGVVDDSQLPKDRFSAERLKGVDSTLKIQPAKLEDSAVYLCASSLDSFSGGETQYFGPGTRLLVL.

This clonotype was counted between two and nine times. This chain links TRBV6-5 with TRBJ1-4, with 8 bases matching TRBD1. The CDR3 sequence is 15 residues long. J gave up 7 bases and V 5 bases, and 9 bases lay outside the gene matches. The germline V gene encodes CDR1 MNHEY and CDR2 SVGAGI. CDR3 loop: CASSETGTGTEKLFF. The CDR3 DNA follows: TGTGCCAGCAGTGAAACGGGGACAGGAACTGAAAAACTGTTTTTT.

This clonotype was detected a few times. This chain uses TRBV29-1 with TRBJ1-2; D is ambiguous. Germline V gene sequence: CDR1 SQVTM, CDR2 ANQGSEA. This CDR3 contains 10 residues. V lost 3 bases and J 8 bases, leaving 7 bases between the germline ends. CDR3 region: CSVDNLGYTF. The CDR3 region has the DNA TGCAGCGTTGATAACCTCGGCTACACCTTC. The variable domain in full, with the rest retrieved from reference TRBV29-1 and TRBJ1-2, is SAVISQKPSRDICQRGTSLTIQCQVDSQVTMMFWYRQQPGQSLTLIATANQGSEATYESGFVIDKFPISRPNLTFSTLTVSNMSPEDSSIYLCSVDNLGYTFGSGTRLTVV.

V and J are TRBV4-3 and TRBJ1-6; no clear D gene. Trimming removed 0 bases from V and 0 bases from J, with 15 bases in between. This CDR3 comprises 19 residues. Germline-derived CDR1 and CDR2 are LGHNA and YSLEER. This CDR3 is CASSQDYSIRSSYNSPLHF. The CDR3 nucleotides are TGCGCCAGCAGCCAAGACTACTCGATCAGGAGCTCCTATAATTCACCCCTCCACTTT.

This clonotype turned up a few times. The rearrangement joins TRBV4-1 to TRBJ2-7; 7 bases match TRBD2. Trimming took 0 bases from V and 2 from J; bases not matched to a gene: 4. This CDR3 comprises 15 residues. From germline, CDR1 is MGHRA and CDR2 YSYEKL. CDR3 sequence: CASSQEGGLAYEQYF. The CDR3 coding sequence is TGCGCCAGCAGCCAAGAAGGCGGACTAGCCTACGAGCAGTACTTC.

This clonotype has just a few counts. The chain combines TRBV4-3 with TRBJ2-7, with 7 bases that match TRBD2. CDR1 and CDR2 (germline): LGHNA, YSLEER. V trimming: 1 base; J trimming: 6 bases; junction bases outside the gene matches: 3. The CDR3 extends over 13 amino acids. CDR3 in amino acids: CASSQVGGSEQYF. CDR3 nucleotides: TGCGCCAGCAGCCAAGTTGGCGGGAGCGAGCAGTACTTC.